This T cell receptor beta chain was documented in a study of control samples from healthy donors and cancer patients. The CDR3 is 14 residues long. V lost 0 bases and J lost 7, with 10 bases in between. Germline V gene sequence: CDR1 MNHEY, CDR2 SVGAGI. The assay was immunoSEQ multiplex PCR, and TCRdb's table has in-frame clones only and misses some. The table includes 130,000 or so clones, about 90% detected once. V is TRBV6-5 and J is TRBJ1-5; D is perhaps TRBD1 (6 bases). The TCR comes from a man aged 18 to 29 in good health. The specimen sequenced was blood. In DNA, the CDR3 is TGTGCCAGCAGTTACTCAGGGGGACGGCAGCCCCAGCATTTT. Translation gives CASSYSGGRQPQHF.